The 13 T cell receptor beta chains presented below share a single source sample, sequenced in a study of blood T cell repertoires in COVID-19. TCRdb keeps only in-frame clones here, not all; method: immunoSEQ multiplex PCR. The sample consists of some 350,000 clones, about 87% of them appearing once. The sample was PBMCs or T cells enriched from blood (not recorded which). The receptors shown here come from a man aged 25-45 years who had recovered from COVID-19.

This chain links TRBV5-4 with TRBJ2-2, with TRBD2 matching over 11 bases. This CDR3 has 19 amino acids. The V and J ends lost 0 bases and 2 bases, in that order; junction bases with no gene match: 9. CDR1 and CDR2 (germline): SGHNT, YYREEE (reference sequence). CDR3 in amino acids: CASSLVPETSGVNTGELFF. In DNA form, the CDR3 reads TGTGCCAGCAGCTTGGTACCTGAGACTAGCGGGGTCAACACCGGGGAGCTGTTTTTT.

This rearrangement joins TRBV2 to TRBJ1-5, with 7 nucleotides matching TRBD1. With 7 bases clipped from V and 10 bases from J, the junction kept 16 bases outside the gene matches. Germline lookup yields CDR1 SNHLY and CDR2 FYNNEI. The CDR3 covers 15 residues. The CDR3 loop is CASKRGTPQGEPQHF. CDR3 in DNA: TGTGCCAGCAAAAGGGGGACCCCTCAGGGGGAACCCCAGCATTTT.

This clone was found once. The chain links TRBV6-5 to TRBJ2-6; D gene unclear. CDR1 is MNHEY, CDR2 SVGAGI, per germline. V was trimmed by 1 base and J by 0 bases, leaving 4 bases between them. This CDR3 is 15 amino acids long. The CDR3 is CASSYYSSGANVLTF. The DNA of the CDR3 is TGTGCCAGCAGTTACTACTCCTCTGGGGCCAACGTCCTGACTTTC.

The chain carries TRBV7-2 and TRBJ2-3; TRBD2 aligns across 7 bases. Germline trimming cut 5 bases from V and 2 bases from J; bases unmatched to any gene: 10. Germline CDR1 is SGHTA and CDR2 is FQGNSA. CDR3 length equals 16 residues. In nucleotides, the CDR3 is TGTGCCAGCAGCAGCCCTCCGGGGGGAGTCACAGATACGCAGTATTTT. Its protein is CASSSPPGGVTDTQYF.

The chain recombines TRBV9 with TRBJ1-2; D possibly corresponds to TRBD1 (5 bases). Germline CDR1 SGDLS, CDR2 YYNGEE. This CDR3 spans 16 amino acids. V was cut by 0 bases and J by 4 bases, with 16 bases left in between. The CDR3 here is CASSVGSSGFGYGYTF. DNA of the CDR3: TGTGCCAGCAGCGTAGGTTCTTCAGGGTTCGGCTATGGCTACACCTTC.

The chain is built from TRBV27 and TRBJ1-5; possible D gene TRBD1, 5 bases. Trimming cost V 4 bases and J 4 bases, with 11 bases left between them. The CDR3 has 14 amino acids. Looked up from germline, CDR1 is MNHEY and CDR2 is SMNVEV (reference sequence). The chain's CDR3 is CASSSQGGNQPQHF. The DNA for the CDR3 is TGTGCCAGCAGTTCCCAGGGAGGGAATCAGCCCCAGCATTTT.

The chain links TRBV20-1 to TRBJ2-5; TRBD1 might be the D (8 bases). The germline V gene has CDR1 DFQATT and CDR2 SNEGSKA (reference sequence). Trimming removed 6 bases at V and 7 bases at J, with 12 bases between. The length of the CDR3 is 11 residues. CDR3 loop: CSANRGGTQYF. CDR3 nucleotide sequence: TGCAGTGCAAACAGGGGGGGGACCCAGTACTTC.

This chain uses TRBV5-1 with TRBJ1-5; 10 bases match TRBD1. This CDR3 has 14 amino acids. Trimming cost V 4 bases and J 6 bases; bases outside gene matches: 4. Germline V gives CDR1 SGHRS, CDR2 YFSETQ. The CDR3 protein is CASSPTGGGQPQHF. CDR3 in DNA: TGCGCCAGCAGCCCGACAGGGGGCGGTCAGCCCCAGCATTTT.

The sample holds a few counts of this clone. The genes are TRBV5-1 and TRBJ2-7, with 8 bases fitting TRBD1. The germline gives CDR1 SGHRS, CDR2 YFSETQ. CDR3 size: 15 residues. V trimming: 4 bases; J trimming: 2 bases; junction bases outside the gene matches: 8. In DNA, the CDR3 is TGCGCCAGCAGCCCCGACGGACAGGGCCCCTACGAGCAGTACTTC. The encoded protein is CASSPDGQGPYEQYF.

Only a few counts were recorded for this clone. The rearrangement joins TRBV25-1 to TRBJ2-2; no reliable D call. There are 14 residues in the CDR3. Germline-derived CDR1 and CDR2 are MGHDK and SYGVNS. The germline V and J ends were trimmed by 4 bases and 1 base, with 7 bases remaining between them. CDR3 loop: CASSVLQNTGELFF. In DNA, the CDR3 is TGTGCCAGCAGTGTACTACAGAACACCGGGGAGCTGTTTTTT.

The chain combines TRBV13 with TRBJ2-7; 11 positions agree with TRBD1. CDR3 length: 17 amino acids. CDR1 is PRHDT, CDR2 FYEKMQ, per germline (reference sequence). The V and J ends lost 5 bases and 9 bases, in that order; junction bases with no gene match: 18. CDR3 DNA: TGTGCCAGCAGCCGAAAAACCGGACAGGGGGCATATACGGGGCAGTACTTC. It is translated as CASSRKTGQGAYTGQYF.

The rearrangement uses TRBV7-8 and TRBJ2-2; TRBD1 agrees at 10 bases. J was trimmed by 3 bases and V by 5 bases; bases with no gene match: 3. CDR3 size: 15 residues. Germline V gene data show CDR1 as SGHVS and CDR2 as FQNEAQ. The CDR3 spells CASSQTGGYTGELFF. The CDR3 nucleotides read TGTGCCAGCAGCCAGACAGGGGGCTACACCGGGGAGCTGTTTTTT.

J is TRBJ1-5 and V is TRBV28; D ambiguous. CDR1 is MDHEN and CDR2 is SYDVKM in the germline V gene. V was cut by 2 bases and J by 5 bases, with 10 bases left in between. The CDR3 length is 14 residues. CDR3: CASSLASIYQPQHF. The CDR3 bases are TGTGCCAGCAGTTTAGCGTCCATCTATCAGCCCCAGCATTTT.